This TCR beta chain appears in the sequencing data of a study of T cells in tuberculosis. On the study more broadly: The T cells targeted glucose monomycolate, a mycobacterial lipid, via CD1B. Study results and caveats: Smaller alpha distances in active tuberculosis partly reflected shorter CDR3-alpha lengths.

V dropped 3 bases and J dropped 5 bases, with 13 bases sitting between them. CDR3 length: 14 amino acids. CDR1 and CDR2 (germline): SGHVS, FQNEAQ. The data were produced by immunoSEQ multiplex PCR, yet TCRdb's version contains in-frame clones alone and is incomplete. The profile shows about 29,000 clones, approximately 95% of them singletons. As regards this clone: The target antigen is unknown.

Each donor contributed about 100,000 T cells on average, unsorted. The genes are TRBV7-8 and TRBJ1-1; D gene unclear. The receptor was isolated from a donor aged 10-29 years with latent tuberculosis or without tuberculosis infection. Sequencing was carried out using PBMCs. CDR3 region: CASSFNIGETEAFF. The CDR3 bases are TGTGCCAGCAGCTTTAATATCGGGGAGACTGAAGCTTTCTTT.